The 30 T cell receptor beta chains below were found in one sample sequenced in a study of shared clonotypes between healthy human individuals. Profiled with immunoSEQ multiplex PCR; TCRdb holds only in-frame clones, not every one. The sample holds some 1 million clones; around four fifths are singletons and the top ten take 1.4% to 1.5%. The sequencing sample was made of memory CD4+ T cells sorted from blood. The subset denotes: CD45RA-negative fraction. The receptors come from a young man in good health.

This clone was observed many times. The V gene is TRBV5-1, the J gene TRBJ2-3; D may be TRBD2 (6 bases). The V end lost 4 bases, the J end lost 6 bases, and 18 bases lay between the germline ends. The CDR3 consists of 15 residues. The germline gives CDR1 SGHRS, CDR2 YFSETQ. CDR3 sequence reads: CASSDPTRTFDTQYF. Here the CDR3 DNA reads TGCGCCAGCAGCGACCCGACTAGGACGTTTGATACGCAGTATTTT.

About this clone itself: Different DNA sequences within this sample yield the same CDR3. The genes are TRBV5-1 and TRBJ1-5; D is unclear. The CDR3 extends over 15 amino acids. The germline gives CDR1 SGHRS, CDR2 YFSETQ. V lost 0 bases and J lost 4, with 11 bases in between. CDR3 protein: CASSLEGQENQPQHF. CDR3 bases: TGCGCCAGCAGCTTGGAGGGTCAGGAAAATCAGCCCCAGCATTTT.

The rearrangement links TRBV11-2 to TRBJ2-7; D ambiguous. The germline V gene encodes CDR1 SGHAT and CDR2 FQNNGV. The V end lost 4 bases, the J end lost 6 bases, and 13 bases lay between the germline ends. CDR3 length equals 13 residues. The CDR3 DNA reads TGTGCCAGCAGCTCTGCTCCGGACGGCGAGCAGTACTTC. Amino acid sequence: CASSSAPDGEQYF. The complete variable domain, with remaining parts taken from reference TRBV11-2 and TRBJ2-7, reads EAGVAQSPRYKIIEKRQSVAFWCNPISGHATLYWYQQILGQGPKLLIQFQNNGVVDDSQLPKDRFSAERLKGVDSTLKIQPAKLEDSAVYLCASSSAPDGEQYFGPGTRLTVT.

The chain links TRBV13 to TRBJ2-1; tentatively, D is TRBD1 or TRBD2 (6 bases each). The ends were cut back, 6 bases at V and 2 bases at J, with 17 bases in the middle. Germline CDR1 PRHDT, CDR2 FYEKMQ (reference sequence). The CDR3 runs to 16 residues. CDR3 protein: CASSPLAGQTYNEQFF. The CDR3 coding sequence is TGTGCCAGCAGTCCTCTGGCGGGACAAACCTACAATGAGCAGTTCTTC.

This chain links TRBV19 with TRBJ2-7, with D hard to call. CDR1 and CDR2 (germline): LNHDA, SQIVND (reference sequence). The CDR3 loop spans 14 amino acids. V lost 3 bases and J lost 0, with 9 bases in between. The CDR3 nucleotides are TGTGCCAGTAGTATGCAAGGCAGCTCCTACGAGCAGTACTTC. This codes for CASSMQGSSYEQYF.

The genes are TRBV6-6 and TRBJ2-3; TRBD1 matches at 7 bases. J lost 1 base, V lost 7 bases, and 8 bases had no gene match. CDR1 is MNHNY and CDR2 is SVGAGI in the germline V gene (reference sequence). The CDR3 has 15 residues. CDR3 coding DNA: TGTGCCAGCAATAACAGGGGACGTGGCACAGATACGCAGTATTTT. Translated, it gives CASNNRGRGTDTQYF.

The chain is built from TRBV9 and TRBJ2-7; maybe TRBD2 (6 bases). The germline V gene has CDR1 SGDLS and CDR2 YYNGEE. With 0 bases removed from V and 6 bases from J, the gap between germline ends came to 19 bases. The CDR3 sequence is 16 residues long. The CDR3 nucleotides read TGTGCCAGCAGCGTAGATGGAGCGGGCAGTTTTGGCGAGCAGTACTTC. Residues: CASSVDGAGSFGEQYF.

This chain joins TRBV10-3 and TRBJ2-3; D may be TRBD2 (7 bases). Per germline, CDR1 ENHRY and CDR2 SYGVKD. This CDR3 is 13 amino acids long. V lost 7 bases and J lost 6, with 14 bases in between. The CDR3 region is CAITPGGPDTQYF. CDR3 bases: TGTGCCATCACCCCGGGGGGCCCGGATACGCAGTATTTT.

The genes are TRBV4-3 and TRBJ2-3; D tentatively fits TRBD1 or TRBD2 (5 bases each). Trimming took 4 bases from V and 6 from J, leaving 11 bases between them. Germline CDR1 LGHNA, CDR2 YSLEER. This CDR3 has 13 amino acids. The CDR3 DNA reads TGCGCCAGCAGCCCGGGGTGGGGGGATACGCAGTATTTT. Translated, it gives CASSPGWGDTQYF.

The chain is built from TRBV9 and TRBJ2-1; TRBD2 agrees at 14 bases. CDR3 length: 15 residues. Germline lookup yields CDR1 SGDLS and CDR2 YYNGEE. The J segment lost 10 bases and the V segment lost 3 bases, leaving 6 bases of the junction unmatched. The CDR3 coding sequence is TGTGCCAGCAGCGCAGGGACTAGCGGGAGCGGAGAGCAGTTCTTC. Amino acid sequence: CASSAGTSGSGEQFF.

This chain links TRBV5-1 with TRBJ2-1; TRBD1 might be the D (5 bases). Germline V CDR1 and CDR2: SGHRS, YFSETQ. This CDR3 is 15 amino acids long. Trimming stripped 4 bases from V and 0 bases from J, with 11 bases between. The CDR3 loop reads CASSRQGDSYNEQFF. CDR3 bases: TGCGCCAGCAGCCGACAAGGGGACTCCTACAATGAGCAGTTCTTC.

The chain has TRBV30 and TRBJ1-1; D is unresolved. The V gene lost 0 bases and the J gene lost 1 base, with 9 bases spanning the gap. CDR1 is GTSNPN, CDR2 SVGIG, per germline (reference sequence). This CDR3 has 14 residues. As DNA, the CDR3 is TGTGCCTGGAGTGTGATTGGTGGGAACACTGAAGCTTTCTTT. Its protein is CAWSVIGGNTEAFF.

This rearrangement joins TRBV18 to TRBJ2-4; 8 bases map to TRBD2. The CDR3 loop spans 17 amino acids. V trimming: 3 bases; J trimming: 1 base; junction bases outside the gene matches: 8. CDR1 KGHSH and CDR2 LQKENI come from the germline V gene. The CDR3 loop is CASSPASGGVAKNIQYF. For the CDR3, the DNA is TGTGCCAGCTCACCCGCCTCGGGGGGGGTTGCCAAAAACATTCAGTACTTC.

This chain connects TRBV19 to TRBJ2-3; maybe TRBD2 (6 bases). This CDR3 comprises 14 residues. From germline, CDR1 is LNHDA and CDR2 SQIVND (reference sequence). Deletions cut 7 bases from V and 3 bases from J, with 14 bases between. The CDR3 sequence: CASTDRGRTDTQYF. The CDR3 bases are TGTGCCAGTACCGACCGGGGGAGGACAGATACGCAGTATTTT. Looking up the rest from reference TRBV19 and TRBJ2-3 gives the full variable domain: DGGITQSPKYLFRKEGQNVTLSCEQNLNHDAMYWYRQDPGQGLRLIYYSQIVNDFQKGDIAEGYSVSREKKESFPLTVTSAQKNPTAFYLCASTDRGRTDTQYFGPGTRLTVL.

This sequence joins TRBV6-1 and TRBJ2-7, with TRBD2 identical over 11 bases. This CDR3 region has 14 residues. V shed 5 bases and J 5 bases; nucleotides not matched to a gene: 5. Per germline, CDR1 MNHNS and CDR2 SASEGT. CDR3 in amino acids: CASSSSGGAHEQYF. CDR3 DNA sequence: TGTGCCAGCAGTAGTAGCGGGGGGGCCCACGAGCAGTACTTC.

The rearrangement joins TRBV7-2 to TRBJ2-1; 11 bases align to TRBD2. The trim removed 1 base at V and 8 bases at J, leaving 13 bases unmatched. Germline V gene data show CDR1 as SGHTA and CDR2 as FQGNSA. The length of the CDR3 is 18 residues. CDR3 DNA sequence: TGTGCCAGCAGCTTAGAAGGGGCATCACTAGCGGGAGCCCATGAGCAGTTCTTC. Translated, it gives CASSLEGASLAGAHEQFF.

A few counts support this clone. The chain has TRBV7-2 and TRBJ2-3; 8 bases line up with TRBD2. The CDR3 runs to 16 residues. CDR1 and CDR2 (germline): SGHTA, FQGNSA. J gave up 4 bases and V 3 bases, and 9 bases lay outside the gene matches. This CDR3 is CASSFGRRTSPDTQYF. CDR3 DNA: TGTGCCAGCAGCTTTGGGCGGAGGACTAGCCCAGATACGCAGTATTTT.

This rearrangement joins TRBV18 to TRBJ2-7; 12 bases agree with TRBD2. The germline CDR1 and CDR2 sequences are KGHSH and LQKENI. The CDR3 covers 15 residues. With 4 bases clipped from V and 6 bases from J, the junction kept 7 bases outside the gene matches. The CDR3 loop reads CASSLPGLAGGEQYF. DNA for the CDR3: TGTGCCAGCTCACTACCGGGACTAGCGGGTGGCGAGCAGTACTTC. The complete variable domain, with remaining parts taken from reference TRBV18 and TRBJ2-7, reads NAGVMQNPRHLVRRRGQEARLRCSPMKGHSHVYWYRQLPEEGLKFMVYLQKENIIDESGMPKERFSAEFPKEGPSILRIQQVVRGDSAAYFCASSLPGLAGGEQYFGPGTRLTVT.

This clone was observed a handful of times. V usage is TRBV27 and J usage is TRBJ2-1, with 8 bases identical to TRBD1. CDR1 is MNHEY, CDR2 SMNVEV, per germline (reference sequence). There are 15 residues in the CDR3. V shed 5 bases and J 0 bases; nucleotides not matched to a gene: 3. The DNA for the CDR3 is TGTGCCAGCAGTAAAGACAGGGGCTCCTACAATGAGCAGTTCTTC. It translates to CASSKDRGSYNEQFF.

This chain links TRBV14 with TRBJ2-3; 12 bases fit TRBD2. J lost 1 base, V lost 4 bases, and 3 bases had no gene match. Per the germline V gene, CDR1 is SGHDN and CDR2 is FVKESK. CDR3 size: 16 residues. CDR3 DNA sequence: TGTGCCAGCAGCCGAAGACTAGCGGGAGGCACAGATACGCAGTATTTT. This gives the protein CASSRRLAGGTDTQYF.

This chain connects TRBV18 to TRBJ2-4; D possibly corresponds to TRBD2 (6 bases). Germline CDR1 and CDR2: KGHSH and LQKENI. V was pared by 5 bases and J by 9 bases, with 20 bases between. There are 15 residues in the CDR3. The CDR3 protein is CASSITSPPGSIQYF. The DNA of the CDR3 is TGTGCCAGCTCAATTACTAGCCCCCCCGGTAGCATTCAGTACTTC.

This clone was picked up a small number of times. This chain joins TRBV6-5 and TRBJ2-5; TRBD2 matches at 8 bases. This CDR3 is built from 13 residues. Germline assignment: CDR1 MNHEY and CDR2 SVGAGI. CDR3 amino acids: CALSGRRGETQYF. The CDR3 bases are TGTGCACTAAGCGGGAGAAGGGGGGAGACCCAGTACTTC.

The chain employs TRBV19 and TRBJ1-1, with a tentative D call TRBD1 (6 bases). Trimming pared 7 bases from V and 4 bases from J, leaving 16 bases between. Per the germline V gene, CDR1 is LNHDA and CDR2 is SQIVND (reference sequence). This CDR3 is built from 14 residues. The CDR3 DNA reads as TGTGCCAGTATTGGCGGGGGCAGGACCACTGAAGCTTTCTTT. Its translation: CASIGGGRTTEAFF.

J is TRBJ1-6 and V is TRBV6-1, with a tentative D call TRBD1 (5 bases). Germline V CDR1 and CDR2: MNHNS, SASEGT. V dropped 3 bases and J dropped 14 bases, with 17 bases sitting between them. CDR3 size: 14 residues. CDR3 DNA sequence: TGTGCCAGCAGTGAGGGACCTCCCGTTGTGGCCCTCCACTTT. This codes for CASSEGPPVVALHF.

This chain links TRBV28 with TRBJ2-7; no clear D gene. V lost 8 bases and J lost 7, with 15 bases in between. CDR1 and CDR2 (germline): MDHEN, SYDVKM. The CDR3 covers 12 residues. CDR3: CASGVVLGEQYF. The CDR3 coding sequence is TGTGCCAGCGGGGTTGTTTTGGGAGAGCAGTACTTC.

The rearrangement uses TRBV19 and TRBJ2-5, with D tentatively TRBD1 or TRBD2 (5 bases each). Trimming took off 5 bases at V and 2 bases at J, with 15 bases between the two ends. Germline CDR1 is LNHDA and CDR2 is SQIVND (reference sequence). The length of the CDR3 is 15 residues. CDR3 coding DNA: TGTGCCAGTAGTTACGGGACCCTAAAACAAGAGACCCAGTACTTC. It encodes CASSYGTLKQETQYF. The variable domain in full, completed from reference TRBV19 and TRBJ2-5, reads DGGITQSPKYLFRKEGQNVTLSCEQNLNHDAMYWYRQDPGQGLRLIYYSQIVNDFQKGDIAEGYSVSREKKESFPLTVTSAQKNPTAFYLCASSYGTLKQETQYFGPGTRLLVL.

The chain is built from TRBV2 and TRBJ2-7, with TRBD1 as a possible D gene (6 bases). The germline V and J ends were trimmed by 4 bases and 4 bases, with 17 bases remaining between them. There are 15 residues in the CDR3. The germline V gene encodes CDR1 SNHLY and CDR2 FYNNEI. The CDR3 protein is CASSVEQGSMYEQYF. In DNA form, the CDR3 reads TGTGCCAGCAGTGTTGAGCAGGGGAGTATGTACGAGCAGTACTTC.

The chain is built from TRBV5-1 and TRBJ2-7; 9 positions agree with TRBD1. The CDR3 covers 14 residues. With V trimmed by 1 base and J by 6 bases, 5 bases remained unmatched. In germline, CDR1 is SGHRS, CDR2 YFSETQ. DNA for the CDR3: TGCGCCAGCAGCTTGCCCGGGACAGGGACCGAGCAGTACTTC. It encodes CASSLPGTGTEQYF. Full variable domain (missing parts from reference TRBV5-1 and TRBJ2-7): KAGVTQTPRYLIKTRGQQVTLSCSPISGHRSVSWYQQTPGQGLQFLFEYFSETQRNKGNFPGRFSGRQFSNSRSEMNVSTLELGDSALYLCASSLPGTGTEQYFGPGTRLTVT.

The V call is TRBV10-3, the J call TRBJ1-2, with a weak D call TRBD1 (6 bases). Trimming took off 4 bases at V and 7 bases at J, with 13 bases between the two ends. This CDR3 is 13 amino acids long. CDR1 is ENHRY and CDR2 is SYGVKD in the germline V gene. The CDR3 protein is CAISGGGGSGYTF. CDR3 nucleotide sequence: TGTGCCATCAGTGGAGGAGGGGGTAGTGGCTACACCTTC.

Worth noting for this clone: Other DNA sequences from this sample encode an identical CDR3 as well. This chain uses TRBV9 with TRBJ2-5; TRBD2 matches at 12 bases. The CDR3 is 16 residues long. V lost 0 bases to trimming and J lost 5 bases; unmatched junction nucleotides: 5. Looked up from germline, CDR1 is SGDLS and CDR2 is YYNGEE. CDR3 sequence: CASSVGASGGAETQYF. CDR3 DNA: TGTGCCAGCAGCGTAGGGGCTAGCGGGGGGGCTGAGACCCAGTACTTC.